The TCR beta chain under discussion was sequenced for a study of T-cell reconstitution after alpha-beta-depleted transplantation in children. General study points: At one year after transplant, newly produced T cells mostly accounted for T-cell counts and diversity. Where some patients showed high TCRbeta diversity at day 60, it came from recipient T cells and thymic progenitors that had survived.

This clonotype appeared a few times. What it binds is unknown. Construction of the TCRbeta library involved unique molecular identifiers. A single record per CDR3 protein comes from TCRdb applying MiXCR to the PCR reads. The sample includes 780,000 or so distinct CDR3 sequences, 16% of them seen just once. V shed 4 bases, J shed 6 bases, and the junction held 3 bases outside the gene matches. This CDR3 has 12 amino acids. CDR1 SGHTA and CDR2 FQGNSA come from the germline V gene. The genes are TRBV7-2 and TRBJ2-7; 7 bases agree with TRBD1. This receptor was obtained from a male patient younger than 18 who had a stem cell transplant for acute lymphoblastic leukemia, so the T cells may come from the graft donor. The sample in question was PBMCs, mostly from graft donor cells, obtained 360 days after TCRalphabeta/CD19-depleted stem cell transplant. Here the CDR3 reads CASSSDRPEQYF. The CDR3 coding sequence is TGTGCCAGCAGCTCGGACAGGCCCGAGCAGTACTTC.